Listed below are T cell receptor beta chains from one sample, sequenced in a study of vaccination and CD4 T cells after COVID-19. One entry per CDR3 protein results from TCRdb running MiXCR on the PCR reads. The sample records roughly 16,000 distinct CDR3 sequences, under 75% being singletons. The antigens of these receptors remain unknown. The sample comprised CD4+ T cells from blood, cultured in vitro. These receptor sequences come from a human donor who had recovered from COVID-19. Both conserved end residues are part of each CDR3. Fields, in order: V gene, J gene, D gene, clone size, CDR3 protein, CDR3 DNA. D genes are given only for firm matches. Clone size is given for some rows only: seen once, a few or many times, or a class if the clone is expanded.

TRBV30	TRBJ1-5	.	.	CAWSYSENQPQHF	TGTGCCTGGAGTTACAGCGAAAATCAGCCCCAGCATTTT
TRBV19	TRBJ2-7	TRBD2	.	CASSISGKVGSYEQYF	TGTGCCAGTAGTATAAGCGGGAAGGTAGGCTCCTACGAGCAGTACTTC
TRBV6-5	TRBJ1-6	.	.	CASSSGHLGSPLHF	TGTGCCAGCAGTTCTGGACACCTAGGTTCACCCCTCCACTTT
TRBV5-1	TRBJ2-7	TRBD2	once	CASSKNRAGGSYEQYF	TGCGCCAGCAGCAAAAATAGAGCGGGAGGTTCCTACGAGCAGTACTTC
TRBV9	TRBJ2-3	.	.	CASSPRMGPDTQYF	TGTGCCAGCAGCCCCAGAATGGGGCCAGATACGCAGTATTTT
TRBV27	TRBJ2-7	TRBD2	.	CASSTSGRPYEQYF	TGTGCCAGTTCGACTAGCGGGCGCCCCTACGAGCAGTACTTC
TRBV6-2/TRBV6-3	TRBJ1-1	.	.	CASSRSYGAFF	TGTGCCAGCAGCCGAAGTTATGGAGCTTTCTTT
TRBV7-2	TRBJ1-2	.	.	CASSLGGPGHPKGLYGYTF	TGTGCCAGCAGCTTAGGGGGTCCCGGACACCCTAAGGGACTCTATGGCTACACCTTC
TRBV6-1	TRBJ2-7	.	once	CASSDRGYEQYF	TGTGCCAGCAGTGACAGGGGCTACGAGCAGTACTTC
TRBV27	TRBJ1-1	.	.	CASSLGGRITEAFF	TGTGCCAGCAGTTTGGGGGGGAGAATAACTGAAGCTTTCTTT
TRBV28	TRBJ1-2	TRBD1	.	CASRARGMGYGYTF	TGTGCCAGCAGGGCCAGGGGGATGGGCTATGGCTACACCTTC
TRBV18	TRBJ1-1	TRBD1	once	CASSPRGRGGAEAFF	TGTGCCAGCTCACCCAGGGGGCGTGGTGGGGCTGAAGCTTTCTTT
TRBV27	TRBJ1-4	.	.	CASSRRVAEKLFF	TGTGCCAGCAGTCGGAGGGTGGCCGAAAAACTGTTTTTT
TRBV2	TRBJ1-5	.	few	CASSDQRTVNQPQHF	TGTGCCAGCAGTGATCAACGGACAGTAAATCAGCCCCAGCATTTT